Listed here are 5 T cell receptor beta chains from one sample, sequenced in a study of cytomegalovirus exposure and HLA in healthy donors. The PCR used 60 Vbeta and 13 Jbeta primers. Measured with immunoSEQ multiplex PCR; TCRdb has only the in-frame clones, and not every one. The profile shows more than 100,000 clones, over 65% of them singletons. The specimen was PBMCs. Every receptor here comes from a woman between 40 and 55 years old in good health and CMV-seropositive.

Written as DNA, the CDR3 is TGTGCCAGTAGTATCCGGCAGGGGAAGTACGAGCAGTACTTC. Translated, it gives CASSIRQGKYEQYF. This sequence joins TRBV19 and TRBJ2-7, with D maybe TRBD1 (6 bases). The V end lost 3 bases, the J end lost 4 bases, and 13 bases lay between the germline ends. CDR1 and CDR2 from the germline V gene are LNHDA and SQIVND (reference sequence). The CDR3 totals 14 residues.

The J gene is TRBJ2-5, the V gene TRBV10-1; weak D call: TRBD1 (7 bases). The CDR3 loop spans 14 amino acids. Germline V gene sequence: CDR1 WNHNN, CDR2 SYGVQD (reference sequence). V dropped 4 bases and J dropped 2 bases, with 11 bases sitting between them. CDR3 loop: CASSGGDSQETQYF. The CDR3 nucleotides are TGCGCCAGCAGTGGGGGGGACAGTCAAGAGACCCAGTACTTC.

The table lists this clone with a few counts. The rearrangement uses TRBV7-6 and TRBJ2-2, with D possibly being TRBD1 (7 bases). The CDR3 has 15 amino acids. Germline V gene data show CDR1 as SGHVS and CDR2 as FNYEAQ. V lost 5 bases, J lost 0 bases, and 10 bases lay in between. The CDR3 sequence is CASSAGTANTGELFF. The CDR3 nucleotides are TGTGCCAGCAGCGCGGGGACAGCGAACACCGGGGAGCTGTTTTTT. The full variable domain, with the rest looked up from reference TRBV7-6 and TRBJ2-2, is GAGVSQSPRYKVTKRGQDVALRCDPISGHVSLYWYRQALGQGPEFLTYFNYEAQQDKSGLPNDRFSAERPEGSISTLTIQRTEQRDSAMYRCASSAGTANTGELFFGEGSRLTVL.

The chain uses TRBV5-6 and TRBJ2-1, with D possibly being TRBD2 (7 bases). Germline V gives CDR1 SGHDT, CDR2 YYEEEE. V gave up 2 bases and J gave up 7 bases, with 13 bases separating them. The CDR3 length is 14 residues. The CDR3 DNA follows: TGTGCCAGCAGCTTTCCGGGGGGCTTTAATGAGCAGTTCTTC. It translates to CASSFPGGFNEQFF.

The chain is built from TRBV10-2 and TRBJ2-6; the match to TRBD1 covers 9 bases. The germline V gene encodes CDR1 WSHSY and CDR2 SAAADI. This CDR3 is built from 18 residues. Losses at the gene ends were 5 bases for V and 0 bases for J; bases not matched to a gene: 8. This CDR3 is CASSLTGGVTSGANVLTF. The CDR3 DNA is TGCGCCAGCAGTCTGACAGGGGGGGTTACCTCTGGGGCCAACGTCCTGACTTTC.